This T cell receptor beta chain was captured in a study of T cells in Graves' hyperthyroidism and ophthalmopathy (dated by TCRdb to between 2018 and 2021). Concerning the study at large: Peripheral blood samples were taken at the time of initial diagnosis, prior to any treatment. A discovery cohort of around 98 patients, approximately 45 with Graves' ophthalmopathy and about 58 with stable Graves' hyperthyroidism, was used to find distinguishing TCR V-J signatures. Prospective prediction of ophthalmopathy was tested in an independent validation cohort consisting of 18 to 20 hyperthyroidism patients and over 15 patients who later progressed to ophthalmopathy. The 95 to 100 discovery patients were divided at random into training and test sets in a 7:3 ratio. In addition, the study compared T-cell repertoires in thyroid tissue and in blood from six Graves' hyperthyroidism patients. Once sampling was done, hyperthyroidism patients were given methimazole at a starting dose of 30 mg daily, whereas ophthalmopathy patients were given high-dose intravenous methylprednisolone. The paper describes TCR Vbeta CDR3 sequencing of 130 to 150 peripheral blood samples, made up of 43 ophthalmopathy patients, 70 to 75 hyperthyroidism patients and roughly 17 progressor patients. Results the study describes overall, beyond this receptor: In validation, the model predicted progression to ophthalmopathy a median of approximately 6.6 months before onset, with roughly 68% sensitivity and almost 75% specificity. Sample size was not statistically predetermined, and blinding of investigators to group allocation was not performed. A model built on a 13 V-J signature distinguished ophthalmopathy from stable hyperthyroidism, reaching roughly 88% sensitivity and around 81% specificity in cross-validation and 80%/75% in testing. Most expanded thyroid clonotypes (frequency above 0.001) were also detected in blood, a finding suggesting that blood repertoires may reflect thyroid immune responses.

A word on this clonotype: No cognate antigen has been identified for it. Base qualities were left out, and no much larger clone turns up one base away.

TCR beta CDR3 regions were amplified from RNA transcripts. The first round of RT-PCR for the TCR CDR3 was performed with the HTBI primer set and the Qiagen OneStep RT-PCR kit. Libraries were constructed in a second round of multiplex PCR, after which size selection and purification were performed. The libraries were sequenced on an Illumina HiSeq2000 using paired-end 100 bp reads. Regarding the original processing steps: Raw data were processed with SOAPnuke, discarding reads with adapters, uncalled bases, mean Phred below 15, or no exact constant-primer or identifier match. High-quality paired reads were merged with COPE v1.2.5, and unique nucleotide sequences were defined as clonotypes. MiTCR v1.1 was used to align clonotypes to the IMGT TRBV, TRBD and TRBJ reference segments. Only V-J combinations with frequency above 0.0001, covering 99% to 99.2% of repertoires, were analysed. The TCS score was defined as the ratio of F50 (clonal expansion) to E x V (chaos), calculated using BLOSUM62-based TCRdist between CDR3 peptides within each V-J. Welch's t-statistics and random forest reduced around 520 V-J features to 13, which were used in a naive Bayes classifier (R e1071). TCRdb reanalyzed the raw reads on its own, using fastp at Q25 for trimming and MiXCR for clone calling, and kept in-frame beta chains. Each CDR3 protein appears once, grouped with its most common genes and DNA. The V and J calls were not made by the authors but by TCRdb's processing. The sample yields 600,000 to 850,000 distinct CDR3 sequences; approximately 19% were counted once. Jointly, the top ten make up 15% to 20% of the sample.

Hyperthyroidism patients were aged 18 to 65 years and newly diagnosed, with disease duration of less than 2 months. The study excluded patients with uncontrolled infections, other autoimmune diseases, pregnancy or lactation. Clinical symptoms, serum thyroxine and TRAb, thyroid ultrasound, and orbital computed tomography formed the basis for the diagnoses. For progressor patients, blood was drawn at the first diagnosis of hyperthyroidism, before any ophthalmopathy symptoms had appeared. PBMCs were isolated from more than 9 ml of fresh peripheral blood by Ficoll-Paque density gradient centrifugation. Progressor patients were initially diagnosed with Graves' hyperthyroidism and developed ophthalmopathy during follow-up. Trizol reagent was used to extract total RNA, and RNA quality was then checked on an Agilent 2100 Bioanalyzer. From its cysteine to its phenylalanine, the CDR3 spans 20 amino acids. Of all the DNA, just the CDR3 is kept, 60 bases in frame from base 1. Trimming removed 1 base from V and 0 bases from J; the gene matches leave 11 bases unexplained.

The sequencing input was blood. This chain is built from TRBV12-3 or TRBV12-4 and TRBJ2-1; TRBD2 lines up with 11 middle nucleotides. This sequence was found in a woman in her fifties or sixties with Graves' hyperthyroidism that later progressed to Graves' ophthalmopathy. The DNA reads TGTGCCAGCAGTTTAGGATCTAGCGGGGGGATCCTGAGCTCCTACAATGAGCAGTTCTTC. This translates into CASSLGSSGGILSSYNEQFF.